Reported below is one T cell receptor beta chain. The target of this receptor is not known. No clone much larger than this one lies a single base away; base qualities are absent. Measured from the cysteine to the phenylalanine, the CDR3 is 13 residues long. Only the CDR3 DNA stays, 39 bases, in frame from base 1. V loses 3 bases, J loses 8 bases, and the germline ends lie 13 bases apart. The germline V gene yields WSHSY for CDR1 and SAAADI for CDR2. The data were obtained in a study of blood T cell repertoires in COVID-19 (TCRdb year 2020). About the study as a whole: Samples covering the acute and convalescent phases of COVID-19 were provided by collaborators in the United States, Italy and Spain. The material from the prospective study consisted of cDNA or gDNA derived from T cells, B-cell-depleted T cells, or PBMCs. Deeply sampled blood TCRbeta repertoires from subjects exposed to, actively infected with, or recovered from COVID-19 were included in the dataset. The repertoires were released in a freely available public database intended as a resource for research on the immune response to SARS-CoV-2. The samples were drawn from the first 160 participants of the ongoing ImmuneRACE study and from under 1,500 subjects provided by 6 global collaborators. A de-identified subject ID, COVID-19 status, age in years and sex were almost always included in the sample metadata. HLA class I and class II types, where available, came from metadata supplied by the sample provider rather than from assay-based typing. The research as a whole found: The quantity of clinical and demographic metadata differed by source and by participant and was supplied without curation.

The immunoSEQ Assay, a bias-controlled multiplex PCR, was used to amplify TCRbeta CDR3 regions from genomic DNA. The authors' analysis ran thus. The number of nucleated cells in each sample was estimated by amplification of reference gene primers within the assay. To quantify the absolute abundance of each unique TCRbeta CDR3 rearrangement, sequence reads were collapsed and filtered. For each sample, productive Simpson clonality was calculated as the square root of Simpson's diversity index over productive rearrangements. Held by TCRdb, this immuneACCESS table contains in-frame sequences only and omits some clones. Under half of the omission traces to an unresolved V gene where checked; the cause of the rest is unknown. The V and J calls and clone size are taken from that table; D and trimming were inferred from the DNA. This sample is represented by roughly 250,000 clones; roughly 88% of them were singletons. In total, the top ten clones hold about 1.2% of the sample.

Participants in the prospective study were aged roughly 18 to 89 years, lived in more than 20 United States geographic areas, and enrolled through a virtual design. Cohort assignment in the prospective study relied on participant-reported clinical history from a screening survey and a study questionnaire. Mobile phlebotomists in the prospective study collected whole blood, serum and a nasopharyngeal or oropharyngeal swab from every participant. Prospective study participants could optionally give additional blood draws and questionnaires over an approximately two-month period. Before DNA extraction, prospective study blood samples were shipped either frozen or at room temperature.

The sequenced sample was PBMCs or T cells enriched from blood (not recorded which). The sequence came from a woman aged 40 to 55 with acute COVID-19. The chain is assembled from TRBV10-2 and TRBJ1-2; TRBD1 might be the D gene, on 6 matching bases. The nucleotide sequence is given as TGCGCCAGCAGTGACAGCAGGGGCAGCGGCTACACCTTC. This codes for CASSDSRGSGYTF.